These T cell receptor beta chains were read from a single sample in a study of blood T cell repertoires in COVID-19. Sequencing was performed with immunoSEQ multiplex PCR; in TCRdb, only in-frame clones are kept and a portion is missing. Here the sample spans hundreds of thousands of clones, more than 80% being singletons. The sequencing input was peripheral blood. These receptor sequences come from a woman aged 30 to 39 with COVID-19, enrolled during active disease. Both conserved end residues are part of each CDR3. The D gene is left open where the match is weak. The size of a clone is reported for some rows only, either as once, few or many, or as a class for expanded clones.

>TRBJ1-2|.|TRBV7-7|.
CATEPWRANYGYTF
TGTGCTACCGAGCCGTGGAGGGCTAACTATGGCTACACCTTC
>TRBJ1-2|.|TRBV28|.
CASSSGTWGRERDYGYTF
TGTGCCAGCAGTTCTGGCACCTGGGGGCGGGAGCGAGACTATGGCTACACCTTC
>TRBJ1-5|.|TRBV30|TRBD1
CAWSVGTDSNQPQHF
TGTGCCTGGAGTGTGGGGACAGATAGCAATCAGCCCCAGCATTTT
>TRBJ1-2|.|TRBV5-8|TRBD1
CASSFGDRGYGYTF
TGTGCCAGCAGCTTTGGGGACAGGGGATATGGCTACACCTTC
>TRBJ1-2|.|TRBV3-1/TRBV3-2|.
CASSQRDTASWDYGYTF
TGTGCCAGCAGCCAAAGAGACACAGCCTCCTGGGACTATGGCTACACCTTC
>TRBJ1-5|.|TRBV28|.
CASSFGVNSNQPQHF
TGTGCCAGCAGTTTCGGGGTGAATAGCAATCAGCCCCAGCATTTT
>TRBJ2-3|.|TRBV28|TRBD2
CATNSGGGLGDTQYF
TGTGCCACCAATAGCGGGGGGGGGCTGGGTGATACGCAGTATTTT
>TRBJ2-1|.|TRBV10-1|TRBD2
CASSENGPAGEAGLYYNEQFF
TGCGCCAGCAGTGAAAACGGGCCCGCGGGAGAGGCCGGGCTCTACTACAATGAGCAGTTCTTC
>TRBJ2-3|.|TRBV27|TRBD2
CASSPVAGAGTDTQYF
TGTGCCAGCAGCCCGGTAGCGGGGGCTGGCACAGATACGCAGTATTTT
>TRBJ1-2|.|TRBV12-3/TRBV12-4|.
CASREVDGYTF
TGTGCCAGCAGGGAGGTGGACGGCTACACCTTC
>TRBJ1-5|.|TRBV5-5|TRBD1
CASSLGFGTGGDTGGQPQHF
TGTGCCAGCAGCTTGGGGTTTGGGACAGGGGGAGATACCGGTGGGCAGCCCCAGCATTTT
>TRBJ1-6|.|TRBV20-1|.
CSPGARSPLHF
TGCTCCCCAGGGGCGCGCTCACCCCTCCACTTT
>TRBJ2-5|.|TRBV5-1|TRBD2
CASSMTSGAETQYF
TGCGCCAGCAGCATGACTAGCGGGGCAGAGACCCAGTACTTC
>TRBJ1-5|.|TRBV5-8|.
CASSYQGISNQPQHF
TGTGCCAGCAGCTATCAGGGGATTAGCAATCAGCCCCAGCATTTT
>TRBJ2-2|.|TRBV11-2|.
CASSFPETSTGELFF
TGTGCCAGCAGCTTCCCCGAAACGAGCACCGGGGAGCTGTTTTTT
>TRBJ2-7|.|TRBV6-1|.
CASSEQDEQYF
TGTGCCAGCAGTGAACAGGACGAGCAGTACTTC
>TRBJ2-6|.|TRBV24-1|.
CATSVGGGTLSGANVLTF
TGTGCCACCAGTGTGGGGGGTGGTACATTATCTGGGGCCAACGTCCTGACTTTC
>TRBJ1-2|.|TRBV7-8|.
CASSLYQGQRAGYTF
TGTGCCAGCAGCTTATATCAGGGGCAAAGAGCTGGCTACACCTTC
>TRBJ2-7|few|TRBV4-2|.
CASSQGVSKVYEQYF
TGTGCCAGCAGCCAAGGCGTTAGTAAAGTCTACGAGCAGTACTTC
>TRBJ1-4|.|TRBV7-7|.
CASSTRGGGLGTNEKLFF
TGTGCTAGCAGTACCCGGGGAGGGGGTTTAGGAACTAATGAAAAACTGTTTTTT
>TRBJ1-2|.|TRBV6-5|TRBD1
CASSPLRGGNYGYTF
TGTGCCAGCAGCCCCCTGCGAGGGGGCAACTATGGCTACACCTTC
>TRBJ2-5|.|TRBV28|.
CAIRDTFETQYF
TGTGCCATCCGGGACACTTTCGAGACCCAGTACTTC
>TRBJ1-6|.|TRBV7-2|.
CASSLESGRNSPLHF
TGTGCCAGCAGCTTAGAATCAGGAAGGAATTCACCCCTCCACTTT
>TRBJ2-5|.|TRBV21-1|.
CASRKTGTSEQETQYF
TGTGCCAGCAGGAAAACCGGGACTAGCGAACAAGAGACCCAGTACTTC
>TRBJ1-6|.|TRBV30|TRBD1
CAWTRQGAHNSPLHF
TGTGCCTGGACGCGACAGGGGGCCCATAATTCACCCCTCCACTTT
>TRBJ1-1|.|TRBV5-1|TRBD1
CASSSLGGQGRRNTEAFF
TGCGCCAGCAGCTCCCTCGGGGGACAGGGCAGAAGGAACACTGAAGCTTTCTTT
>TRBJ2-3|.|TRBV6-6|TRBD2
CASSPREGGADTQYF
TGTGCCAGCAGTCCGCGGGAGGGCGGGGCAGATACGCAGTATTTT
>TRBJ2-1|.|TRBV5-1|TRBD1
CASSSNTGGNEQFF
TGCGCCAGCAGCTCGAACACAGGGGGAAATGAGCAGTTCTTC
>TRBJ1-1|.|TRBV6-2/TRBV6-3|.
CASSYWRGVRQTEAFF
TGTGCCAGCAGTTATTGGCGCGGGGTAAGACAGACTGAAGCTTTCTTT
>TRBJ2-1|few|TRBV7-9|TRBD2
CASSLGLAVYNEQFF
TGTGCCAGCAGCTTAGGACTAGCGGTCTACAATGAGCAGTTCTTC
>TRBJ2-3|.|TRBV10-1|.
CASSPKRGDTQYF
TGCGCCAGCAGTCCGAAGCGAGGCGATACGCAGTATTTT
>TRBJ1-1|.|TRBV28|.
CASSLYALSNTEAFF
TGTGCCAGCAGTTTATATGCGCTATCGAACACTGAAGCTTTCTTT
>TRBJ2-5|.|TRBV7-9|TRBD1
CASSLGSGQGGGTQYF
TGTGCCAGCAGCTTAGGTTCTGGACAGGGAGGTGGGACCCAGTACTTC
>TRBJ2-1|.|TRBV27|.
CASSYYGRSSYNEQFF
TGTGCCAGCAGTTACTACGGTAGGAGCTCCTACAATGAGCAGTTCTTC
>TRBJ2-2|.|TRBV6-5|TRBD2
CASRWEGLGGELFF
TGTGCCAGCAGATGGGAGGGGTTGGGCGGGGAGCTGTTTTTT
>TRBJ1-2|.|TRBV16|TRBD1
CASSQSGTGNGYTF
TGTGCCAGCAGCCAATCGGGGACAGGGAATGGCTACACCTTC
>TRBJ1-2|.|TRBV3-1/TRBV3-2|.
CASSQATERADF
TGTGCCAGCAGCCAAGCTACAGAGCGAGCGGACTTC
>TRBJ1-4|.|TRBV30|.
CAWSRPTNEKLFF
TGTGCCTGGAGCAGGCCAACTAATGAAAAACTGTTTTTT
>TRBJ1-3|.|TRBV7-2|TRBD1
CASSPDRGLGNTIYF
TGTGCCAGCAGCCCGGACAGGGGGCTTGGAAACACCATATATTTT
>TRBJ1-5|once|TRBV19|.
CASSFLNQPQHF
TGTGCCAGTAGTTTTCTAAATCAGCCCCAGCATTTT
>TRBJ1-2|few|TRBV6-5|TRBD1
CASSYSGQGYGYTF
TGTGCCAGCAGTTACTCTGGACAGGGCTATGGCTACACCTTC
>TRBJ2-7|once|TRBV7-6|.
CASSSQGPTYEQYF
TGTGCCAGCAGTTCCCAGGGTCCGACCTACGAGCAGTACTTC
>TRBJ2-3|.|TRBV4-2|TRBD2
CASSQDRGGGTDTQYF
TGTGCCAGCAGCCAAGATCGGGGGGGCGGCACAGATACGCAGTATTTT
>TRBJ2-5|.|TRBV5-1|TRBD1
CASSIGTGFRRGYQETQYF
TGCGCCAGCAGCATCGGGACAGGATTCCGAAGAGGGTACCAAGAGACCCAGTACTTC
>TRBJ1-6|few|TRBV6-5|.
CASSYVTNLYNSPLHF
TGTGCCAGCAGTTACGTGACAAACCTTTATAATTCACCCCTCCACTTT
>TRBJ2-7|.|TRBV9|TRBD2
CATPRGLAGCISYEQYF
TGTGCCACCCCTCGGGGACTAGCGGGGTGTATTTCCTACGAGCAGTACTTC
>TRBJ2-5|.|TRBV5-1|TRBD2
CASSLAPLLAAPQETQYF
TGCGCCAGCAGCTTGGCCCCTCTACTAGCGGCCCCTCAAGAGACCCAGTACTTC
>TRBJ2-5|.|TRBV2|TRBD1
CASNLDRGRWETQYF
TGTGCCAGCAACCTGGACAGGGGACGTTGGGAGACCCAGTACTTC